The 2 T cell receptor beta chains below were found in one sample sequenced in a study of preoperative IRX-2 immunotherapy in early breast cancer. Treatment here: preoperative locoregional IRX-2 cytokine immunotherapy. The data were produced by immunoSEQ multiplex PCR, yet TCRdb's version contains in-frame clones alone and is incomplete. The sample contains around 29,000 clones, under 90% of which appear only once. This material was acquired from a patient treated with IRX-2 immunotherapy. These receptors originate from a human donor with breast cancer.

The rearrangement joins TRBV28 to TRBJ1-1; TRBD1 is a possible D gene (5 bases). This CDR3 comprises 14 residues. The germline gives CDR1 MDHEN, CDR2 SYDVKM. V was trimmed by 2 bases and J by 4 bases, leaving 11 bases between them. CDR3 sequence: CASSLGAGFTEAFF. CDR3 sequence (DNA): TGTGCCAGCAGTTTAGGGGCAGGGTTCACTGAAGCTTTCTTT. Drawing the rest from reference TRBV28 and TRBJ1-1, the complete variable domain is DVKVTQSSRYLVKRTGEKVFLECVQDMDHENMFWYRQDPGLGLRLIYFSYDVKMKEKGDIPEGYSVSREKKERFSLILESASTNQTSMYLCASSLGAGFTEAFFGQGTRLTVV.

The CDR3 region has the DNA TGTGCCAGCAGCTCCGACAGGGGCACTGAAGCTTTCTTT. Encoded protein: CASSSDRGTEAFF. The V call is TRBV28, the J call TRBJ1-1; TRBD1 matches 8 bases. Germline CDR1 and CDR2: MDHEN and SYDVKM. J gave up 4 bases and V 6 bases, and 4 bases lay outside the gene matches. This CDR3 spans 13 amino acids.